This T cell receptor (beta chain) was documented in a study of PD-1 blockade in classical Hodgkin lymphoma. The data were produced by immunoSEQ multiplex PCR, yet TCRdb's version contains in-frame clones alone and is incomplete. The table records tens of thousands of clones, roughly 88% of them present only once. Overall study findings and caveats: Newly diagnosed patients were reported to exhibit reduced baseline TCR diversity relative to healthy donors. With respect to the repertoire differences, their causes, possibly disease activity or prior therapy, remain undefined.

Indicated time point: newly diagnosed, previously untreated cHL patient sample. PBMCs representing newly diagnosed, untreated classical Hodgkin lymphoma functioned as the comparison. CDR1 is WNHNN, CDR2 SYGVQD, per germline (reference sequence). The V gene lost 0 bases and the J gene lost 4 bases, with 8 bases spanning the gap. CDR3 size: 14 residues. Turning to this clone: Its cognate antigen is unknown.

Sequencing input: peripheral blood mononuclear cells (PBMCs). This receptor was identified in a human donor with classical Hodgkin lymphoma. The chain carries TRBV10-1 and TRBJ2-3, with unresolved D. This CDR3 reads CASSESWDPDTQYF. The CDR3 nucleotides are TGCGCCAGCAGTGAGTCTTGGGATCCAGATACGCAGTATTTT.